The rows below give T cell receptor beta chains drawn from one sample of a study of OX40 agonist ivuxolimab in advanced cancers. TCRdb keeps only in-frame clones here, not all; method: immunoSEQ multiplex PCR. Among around 13,000 clones listed, 84% were seen once. This specimen was CD4+ or CD8+ T cells sorted from blood, taken in a trial of the OX40 agonist ivuxolimab. The receptors originated from an adult with an advanced solid tumor such as melanoma, head and neck, liver or kidney cancer. Both conserved end residues are part of each CDR3. The D gene is left open where the match is weak. Size is omitted from some rows. Given values are once, few, many or a class for expanded clones.

clone_size j_call v_call d_call cdr3_aa cdr3_nt
- TRBJ2-4 TRBV21-1 - CASSKAPPPAGDRILAKNIQYF TGTGCCAGCAGCAAAGCGCCCCCTCCAGCGGGAGATCGGATACTAGCCAAAAACATTCAGTACTTC
- TRBJ2-7 TRBV4-2 - CASSLTPGNEQYF TGTGCCAGCAGCCTTACCCCCGGGAACGAGCAGTACTTC
- TRBJ1-2 TRBV28 - CASSLPQRSGVDGYTF TGTGCCAGCAGTTTACCTCAACGTTCGGGGGTAGATGGCTACACCTTC
- TRBJ2-1 TRBV29-1 - CSAMVAAYNEQFF TGCAGCGCCATGGTGGCAGCTTACAATGAGCAGTTCTTC
- TRBJ2-1 TRBV7-3 - CASSLTGEYNEQFF TGTGCCAGCAGCTTAACGGGAGAGTACAATGAGCAGTTCTTC
- TRBJ2-7 TRBV5-6 TRBD1 CASSATGEGVYEQYF TGTGCCAGCAGCGCGACAGGGGAAGGAGTCTACGAGCAGTACTTC
- TRBJ1-4 TRBV5-3 TRBD1 CARSPDRDAAATNEKLFF TGTGCCAGAAGCCCGGACAGGGACGCCGCTGCAACTAATGAAAAACTGTTTTTT
- TRBJ1-1 TRBV5-5 - CASSLWGATEAFF TGTGCCAGCAGCCTGTGGGGGGCAACTGAAGCTTTCTTT
once TRBJ2-7 TRBV11-2 TRBD2 CASSSTAVGTTYEQYF TGTGCCAGCAGCTCTACGGCGGTTGGGACTACCTACGAGCAGTACTTC
- TRBJ2-1 TRBV2 - CASSAWTYNEQFF TGTGCCAGCAGTGCTTGGACTTACAATGAGCAGTTCTTC
- TRBJ2-7 TRBV11-2 - CASSQVADYSYEQYF TGCGCCAGCAGCCAAGTGGCGGACTATTCCTACGAGCAGTACTTC
- TRBJ1-2 TRBV19 - CATREQATYYGYTF TGTGCCACCCGGGAACAGGCGACTTACTATGGCTACACCTTC
- TRBJ1-1 TRBV11-3 TRBD1 CASSLGQGRTEAFF TGTGCCAGCAGCTTAGGACAGGGGAGGACTGAAGCTTTCTTT
few TRBJ2-7 TRBV7-9 TRBD2 CASSSGLVYEQYF TGTGCCAGCAGCTCGGGACTAGTTTACGAGCAGTACTTC
- TRBJ2-3 TRBV30 TRBD2 CAWSGTGGPPDTQYF TGTGCCTGGAGTGGCACGGGAGGGCCCCCCGATACGCAGTATTTT
- TRBJ2-2 TRBV30 TRBD2 CAWSPTGLDTGELFF TGTGCCTGGAGTCCCACAGGACTAGACACCGGGGAGCTGTTTTTT
- TRBJ1-1 TRBV10-3 - CAISGGHGKMNTEAFF TGTGCCATCAGTGGGGGGCATGGAAAAATGAACACTGAAGCTTTCTTT
once TRBJ1-1 TRBV30 - CAWSSLLMAGTEAFF TGTGCCTGGAGTTCGCTCTTAATGGCTGGAACTGAAGCTTTCTTT
- TRBJ2-1 TRBV9 TRBD2 CASSTATSGYNEQFF TGTGCCAGCAGCACAGCGACTAGCGGTTACAATGAGCAGTTCTTC
once TRBJ1-2 TRBV11-2 - CASSLSPADGYTF TGTGCCAGCAGCTTATCCCCGGCGGATGGCTACACCTTC
- TRBJ2-7 TRBV28 - CASSPPGLGKYF TGTGCCAGCAGTCCCCCCGGACTCGGGAAGTACTTC
- TRBJ2-7 TRBV28 TRBD1 CASTPGLGQGAYEQYF TGTGCCAGCACCCCCGGCCTGGGTCAGGGGGCATACGAGCAGTACTTC
- TRBJ2-2 TRBV6-6 - CASSYSWEQGFGELFF TGTGCCAGCAGTTACTCTTGGGAACAGGGATTCGGGGAGCTGTTTTTT
- TRBJ1-1 TRBV7-9 - CASSLLGSEAFF TGTGCCAGCAGCCTCTTGGGGTCTGAAGCTTTCTTT
- TRBJ2-5 TRBV9 - CASSVGAYRENEETQYF TGTGCCAGCAGCGTAGGGGCTTATCGGGAGAATGAAGAGACCCAGTACTTC
- TRBJ2-5 TRBV7-9 - CASSPAGTQYQETQYF TGTGCCAGCAGCCCCGCCGGGACACAGTACCAAGAGACCCAGTACTTC
- TRBJ2-7 TRBV30 TRBD2 CAWSALADYEQYF TGTGCCTGGAGTGCACTAGCGGACTACGAGCAGTACTTC
- TRBJ2-7 TRBV11-2 TRBD2 CASSFTAGARYEQYF TGTGCCAGCAGCTTTACAGCGGGAGCGCGGTACGAGCAGTACTTC
- TRBJ2-5 TRBV28 - CASSNWDGEKTQYF TGTGCCAGCAGTAACTGGGACGGGGAAAAGACCCAGTACTTC
- TRBJ1-5 TRBV6-5 TRBD1 CASSKGQSFNQPQHF TGTGCCAGCAGCAAGGGACAGAGTTTTAATCAGCCCCAGCATTTT
- TRBJ2-5 TRBV28 - CASSLSGAQETQYF TGTGCCAGCAGTTTGTCAGGGGCCCAGGAGACCCAGTACTTC
- TRBJ2-3 TRBV28 TRBD1 CASQSPGQGYADTQYF TGTGCCAGCCAATCCCCGGGACAGGGATATGCAGATACGCAGTATTTT
- TRBJ2-2 TRBV11-3 - CASSNEGPRELFF TGTGCCAGCAGCAATGAGGGTCCGAGGGAGCTGTTTTTT
large TRBJ1-1 TRBV5-6 - CASSLWGERDEAFF TGTGCCAGCAGCTTGTGGGGGGAGAGGGATGAAGCTTTCTTT
- TRBJ2-5 TRBV5-4 TRBD1 CASSSLTGGAGQETQYF TGTGCCAGCAGCTCACTGACAGGGGGCGCTGGGCAAGAGACCCAGTACTTC
- TRBJ2-1 TRBV7-9 - CASSINEQFF TGTGCCAGCAGCATCAATGAGCAGTTCTTC
- TRBJ2-3 TRBV27 - CASSPLEKGDTQYF TGTGCCAGCAGTCCCCTCGAAAAGGGAGATACGCAGTATTTT
- TRBJ2-7 TRBV4-2 TRBD1 CASSQGLRGNYEQYF TGTGCCAGCAGCCAAGGGCTCAGGGGGAACTACGAGCAGTACTTC
- TRBJ1-3 TRBV9 TRBD1 CASSSGTAGNTIYF TGTGCCAGCAGCTCCGGGACAGCAGGAAACACCATATATTTT
- TRBJ2-7 TRBV6-4 - CAIYQGSYEQYF TGTGCCATATATCAGGGCTCCTACGAGCAGTACTTC
once TRBJ1-4 TRBV2 - CASTGLKGEKLFF TGTGCCAGCACCGGGCTAAAGGGTGAAAAACTGTTTTTT
- TRBJ2-5 TRBV30 - CAWMRQGLIETQYF TGTGCCTGGATGAGGCAGGGACTTATAGAGACCCAGTACTTC
- TRBJ1-2 TRBV6-1 - CASSASYGGHSYGYTF TGTGCCAGCAGTGCCTCCTATGGGGGACACTCCTATGGCTACACCTTC
- TRBJ2-2 TRBV7-9 TRBD2 CASSQTSLTGELFF TGTGCCAGCAGCCAGACTAGCCTCACCGGGGAGCTGTTTTTT
few TRBJ2-3 TRBV4-3 TRBD2 CASSHGLAGEGGTDTQYF TGCGCCAGCAGCCACGGACTAGCGGGAGAGGGAGGCACAGATACGCAGTATTTT
- TRBJ2-1 TRBV19 TRBD2 CASSITSGDEREFF TGTGCCAGTAGTATAACTAGCGGAGACGAGCGGGAGTTCTTC
- TRBJ2-7 TRBV5-1 TRBD1 CASKWSQGAGEQYF TGCGCCAGCAAATGGTCTCAGGGGGCAGGAGAGCAGTACTTC
- TRBJ2-1 TRBV19 - CASTSPTYNEQFF TGTGCCAGTACCTCGCCTACTTACAATGAGCAGTTCTTC
- TRBJ1-5 TRBV19 TRBD1 CASSIARDRDYSNQPQHF TGTGCCAGTAGTATAGCGAGGGACAGGGATTATAGCAATCAGCCCCAGCATTTT
- TRBJ1-2 TRBV5-8 TRBD1 CASSWDRANYGYTF TGTGCCAGCAGCTGGGACAGGGCTAACTATGGCTACACCTTC
- TRBJ2-2 TRBV7-6 - CASSPAVNTGELFF TGTGCCAGCAGCCCGGCCGTAAACACCGGGGAGCTGTTTTTT
- TRBJ2-3 TRBV6-4 - CASSSGSTDTQYF TGTGCCAGCAGTAGCGGGAGCACAGATACGCAGTATTTT
- TRBJ2-7 TRBV7-9 - CASSSNYEQYF TGTGCCAGCAGCTCCAACTACGAGCAGTACTTC
- TRBJ2-1 TRBV7-9 - CASSWSGNEQFF TGTGCCAGCAGCTGGAGTGGGAATGAGCAGTTCTTC
- TRBJ2-3 TRBV23-1 - CASITGKGSDTQYF TGCGCCAGCATCACAGGGAAAGGGTCAGATACGCAGTATTTT
- TRBJ1-5 TRBV5-8 TRBD1 CASSSRDSPEQPQHF TGTGCCAGCAGCTCCCGGGACAGTCCCGAGCAGCCCCAGCATTTT
- TRBJ2-1 TRBV4-2 TRBD2 CASSRDPTSAHEQFF TGTGCCAGCAGCCGAGACCCTACTAGCGCTCACGAGCAGTTCTTC
- TRBJ2-1 TRBV4-3 - CASSQDRLVGNEQFF TGCGCCAGCAGCCAAGATCGACTAGTCGGTAATGAGCAGTTCTTC
few TRBJ2-5 TRBV28 TRBD1 CATRYTGAIQETQYF TGTGCCACCCGTTATACAGGGGCAATACAAGAGACCCAGTACTTC